A selection of T cell receptor beta chains follows, all from one sample in a study of cytomegalovirus exposure and HLA in healthy donors. The method was immunoSEQ multiplex PCR; TCRdb's version includes in-frame clones alone and lacks a portion of them. Altogether fewer than 200,000 clones are present, roughly 82% being singletons, with the ten largest covering over 8.5%. The sequencing sample was made of PBMCs. These TCRs come from a man aged 45-65 years in good health and CMV-seropositive. Both conserved end residues are part of each CDR3. The D gene is left open where the match is weak. Some rows have no size entry. The others give once, few or many, or a class for an expanded clone.

j_call: TRBJ2-7
clone_size: .
cdr3_length: 16
v_call: TRBV4-2
d_call: .
cdr3_nt: TGTGCCAGCAGCCCATGGGGGCAGGGTCATTCCTACGAGCAGTACTTC
cdr3_aa: CASSPWGQGHSYEQYF

j_call: TRBJ2-7
clone_size: once
cdr3_length: 15
v_call: TRBV28
d_call: .
cdr3_nt: TGTGCCAGCAGTTTTGTCGCCAACCCCATGGCCGAGCAGTACTTC
cdr3_aa: CASSFVANPMAEQYF

j_call: TRBJ2-7
clone_size: .
cdr3_length: 15
v_call: TRBV15
d_call: TRBD2
cdr3_nt: TGTGCCACCAGCAGACCGGGGGGGGCTGCCTACGAGCAGTACTTC
cdr3_aa: CATSRPGGAAYEQYF

j_call: TRBJ1-1
clone_size: .
cdr3_length: 14
v_call: TRBV6-5
d_call: TRBD1
cdr3_nt: TGTGCCAGCAGCCCCTTGACAGGGGGCGCGTGGGCTTTCTTT
cdr3_aa: CASSPLTGGAWAFF

j_call: TRBJ2-1
clone_size: .
cdr3_length: 17
v_call: TRBV27
d_call: TRBD2
cdr3_nt: TGTGCCAGCAGTTTATCCGGGCTAGCGGGGAACCACAATGAGCAGTTCTTC
cdr3_aa: CASSLSGLAGNHNEQFF

j_call: TRBJ1-4
clone_size: .
cdr3_length: 15
v_call: TRBV30
d_call: .
cdr3_nt: TGTGCCTGGAATTCGCAGGGTCTTTCGGGCGAAAAACTGTTTTTT
cdr3_aa: CAWNSQGLSGEKLFF

j_call: TRBJ2-1
clone_size: .
cdr3_length: 14
v_call: TRBV2
d_call: TRBD2
cdr3_nt: TGTGCCAGCAGAGAGCGGGAGGGCCGACGTGAGCAGTTCTTC
cdr3_aa: CASREREGRREQFF

j_call: TRBJ2-7
clone_size: .
cdr3_length: 13
v_call: TRBV7-2
d_call: .
cdr3_nt: TGTGCCAGCAGCGCGGGACTGTCCTACGAGCAGTACTTC
cdr3_aa: CASSAGLSYEQYF

j_call: TRBJ1-3
clone_size: .
cdr3_length: 17
v_call: TRBV9
d_call: TRBD1
cdr3_nt: TGTGCCAGCAGCGTCCTCTCAGGGGGCCTCTCTGGAAACACCATATATTTT
cdr3_aa: CASSVLSGGLSGNTIYF

j_call: TRBJ2-2
clone_size: once
cdr3_length: 17
v_call: TRBV4-2
d_call: TRBD2
cdr3_nt: TGTGCCAGCAGCCAGTCGGCTAGCGGGGACATCACCGGGGAGCTGTTTTTT
cdr3_aa: CASSQSASGDITGELFF

j_call: TRBJ2-6
clone_size: .
cdr3_length: 15
v_call: TRBV9
d_call: .
cdr3_nt: TGTGCCAGCAGCGTAGCCGCCTCTGGGGCCAACGGCCTGACTTTC
cdr3_aa: CASSVAASGANGLTF

j_call: TRBJ2-1
clone_size: few
cdr3_length: 15
v_call: TRBV7-9
d_call: TRBD1
cdr3_nt: TGTGCCAGCAGCTTTAGGGACAGGGATGCGGATGAGCAGTTCTTC
cdr3_aa: CASSFRDRDADEQFF

j_call: TRBJ1-4
clone_size: .
cdr3_length: 17
v_call: TRBV18
d_call: TRBD1
cdr3_nt: TGTGCCAGCTCACCAGGGTTTGCCGGGACAGGGGGAGAAAAACTGTTTTTT
cdr3_aa: CASSPGFAGTGGEKLFF

j_call: TRBJ2-7
clone_size: .
cdr3_length: 15
v_call: TRBV7-2
d_call: TRBD2
cdr3_nt: TGTGCCAGCAGCTTGGGGCTAGCGGGAGTTTACGAGCAGTACTTC
cdr3_aa: CASSLGLAGVYEQYF

j_call: TRBJ1-4
clone_size: .
cdr3_length: 15
v_call: TRBV5-1
d_call: .
cdr3_nt: TGCGCCAGCAGCTTGGCCAGGGCAAGTGATGAAAAACTGTTTTTT
cdr3_aa: CASSLARASDEKLFF

j_call: TRBJ1-1
clone_size: .
cdr3_length: 13
v_call: TRBV29-1
d_call: TRBD1
cdr3_nt: TGCAGCGTCGAGGGACAGGAGAACACTGAAGCTTTCTTT
cdr3_aa: CSVEGQENTEAFF

j_call: TRBJ1-3
clone_size: .
cdr3_length: 16
v_call: TRBV18
d_call: TRBD1
cdr3_nt: TGTGCCAGCTCACTCGAACGGGACAGCTCTGGAAACACCATATATTTT
cdr3_aa: CASSLERDSSGNTIYF

j_call: TRBJ1-1
clone_size: .
cdr3_length: 12
v_call: TRBV18
d_call: TRBD1
cdr3_nt: TGTGCCAGCTCACTGCTTCGACAGGGAGCTTTCTTT
cdr3_aa: CASSLLRQGAFF

j_call: TRBJ1-3
clone_size: .
cdr3_length: 15
v_call: TRBV30
d_call: .
cdr3_nt: TGTGCCTGGAGTACAAAAATAGCCTCTGGAAACACCATATATTTT
cdr3_aa: CAWSTKIASGNTIYF

j_call: TRBJ1-2
clone_size: .
cdr3_length: 12
v_call: TRBV27
d_call: TRBD1
cdr3_nt: TGTGCCAGCAGTGGACAGGGGGCTGGCTACACCTTC
cdr3_aa: CASSGQGAGYTF

j_call: TRBJ1-5
clone_size: .
cdr3_length: 14
v_call: TRBV28
d_call: .
cdr3_nt: TGTGCCAGCAGTTCCGAGGTGGGCAATCAGCCCCAGCATTTT
cdr3_aa: CASSSEVGNQPQHF

j_call: TRBJ2-7
clone_size: .
cdr3_length: 14
v_call: TRBV5-1
d_call: TRBD2
cdr3_nt: TGCGCCAGCAGCTGGGGACTAGCGGGAGACGAGCAGTACTTC
cdr3_aa: CASSWGLAGDEQYF

j_call: TRBJ2-5
clone_size: .
cdr3_length: 15
v_call: TRBV18
d_call: TRBD1
cdr3_nt: TGTGCCAGCTCACCGAGGACAGGGGTGGGAGAGACCCAGTACTTC
cdr3_aa: CASSPRTGVGETQYF

j_call: TRBJ2-1
clone_size: .
cdr3_length: 14
v_call: TRBV6-1
d_call: TRBD1
cdr3_nt: TGTGCCAGCAGTGAAGTGGGGACAGGGAATGAGCAGTTCTTC
cdr3_aa: CASSEVGTGNEQFF

j_call: TRBJ1-6
clone_size: once
cdr3_length: 13
v_call: TRBV10-1
d_call: .
cdr3_nt: TGCGCCTTCTCGGCTCCTGGGGCATCACCCCTCCACTTT
cdr3_aa: CAFSAPGASPLHF

j_call: TRBJ2-2
clone_size: .
cdr3_length: 15
v_call: TRBV5-1
d_call: .
cdr3_nt: TGCGCCAGCAGCTTGTACGGACAGAACACCGGGGAGCTGTTTTTT
cdr3_aa: CASSLYGQNTGELFF

j_call: TRBJ1-1
clone_size: few
cdr3_length: 12
v_call: TRBV28
d_call: .
cdr3_nt: TGTGCCAGCAGTCAGGACAGCTCTGAAGCTTTCTTT
cdr3_aa: CASSQDSSEAFF

j_call: TRBJ2-2
clone_size: .
cdr3_length: 17
v_call: TRBV11-2
d_call: TRBD1
cdr3_nt: TGTGCCAGCAGCGGACCCTACAGGGGGCGATTCACCGGGGAGCTGTTTTTT
cdr3_aa: CASSGPYRGRFTGELFF

j_call: TRBJ1-2
clone_size: once
cdr3_length: 14
v_call: TRBV7-9
d_call: .
cdr3_nt: TGTGCCAGCAGCCCTGCCGGGACACGCTATGGCTACACCTTC
cdr3_aa: CASSPAGTRYGYTF

j_call: TRBJ2-7
clone_size: .
cdr3_length: 15
v_call: TRBV7-3
d_call: .
cdr3_nt: TGTGCCAGCAGCACAGACCCCCGGATTACCTACGAGCAGTACTTC
cdr3_aa: CASSTDPRITYEQYF

j_call: TRBJ2-5
clone_size: .
cdr3_length: 14
v_call: TRBV10-3
d_call: .
cdr3_nt: TGTGCCATCAGGACGGACAAGACGCAAGAGACCCAGTACTTC
cdr3_aa: CAIRTDKTQETQYF

j_call: TRBJ2-7
clone_size: few
cdr3_length: 16
v_call: TRBV5-4
d_call: TRBD1
cdr3_nt: TGTGCCAGCAGCTTGGGGACAGGGGTTCACTCCTACGAGCAGTACTTC
cdr3_aa: CASSLGTGVHSYEQYF